This T cell receptor (beta chain) emerged from a study of T cells expressing NK-cell markers. Study at large: Eight donors were sequenced, of whom seven were HCMV-seropositive, while the remaining one was HCMV-seronegative. Study-wide results and limits: Roughly 1.0-7.0% of CD8+ T cells in roughly six donors belonged to dominant NKG2C+ clonotypes.

For each CDR3 protein, TCRdb gives one entry from its re-call of the 5' RACE reads, without DNA. The listing contains 300,000 to 500,000 distinct CDR3 sequences. A note on this clonotype: Its cognate antigen is unknown.

This CDR3 region has 15 residues. The V gene's germline CDR1 is LGHDT and CDR2 YNNKEL (reference sequence). The genes are TRBV3-1 and TRBJ2-1; no DNA is available, so the TRBD1 call from TCRdb remains unchecked. This clonotype originated in a woman aged 45-65 years in good health. The sequenced material came from blood T cells: a sorted CD56 or NKG2C T cell subset, CD4+ or CD8+ T cells, or bulk PBMC T cells (not recorded which). CDR3 sequence: CASSSRDRVGNEQFF.